This passage covers 13 T cell receptor beta chains from one sample sequenced in a study of blood T cell repertoires in COVID-19. TCRdb's copy holds only in-frame clones and misses some; the assay was immunoSEQ multiplex PCR. The table has about 250,000 clones, about 90% seen once. Material: PBMCs or T cells enriched from blood (not recorded which). These receptors were taken from a woman between 40 and 55 years old who had been exposed to COVID-19.

In the case of this clone: An end of the junction differs from the germline gene, which may be a read error. The chain carries TRBV10-3 and TRBJ1-4, with 8 nucleotides matching TRBD1. CDR1 and CDR2 from the germline V gene are ENHRY and SYGVKD. CDR3 size: 15 residues. The DNA for the CDR3 is TGTGCCATCAGTGAGTCGCCGGGACAGGAGGAAATACTGTTTTTT. Protein product: CAISESPGQEEILFF.

A remark on this clone: One junction end disagrees with the germline gene, perhaps due to a read error. V usage is TRBV7-9 and J usage is TRBJ2-1, with 10 positions matching TRBD1. This CDR3 comprises 15 residues. Germline CDR1 SEHNR, CDR2 FQNEAQ (reference sequence). The CDR3 DNA is TGTACCAGCAGCTTAGGGACAGGGGCCTACAATGAGCAGTTCTTC. This encodes CTSSLGTGAYNEQFF.

The genes are TRBV3-1 (or the pseudogene TRBV3-2) and TRBJ1-1, with TRBD1 as a possible D gene (6 bases). The V and J ends lost 0 bases and 2 bases respectively, with 16 bases between them. The V gene's germline CDR1 is LGHDT and CDR2 YNNKEL (reference sequence). This CDR3 region has 17 residues. Here the CDR3 DNA reads TGTGCCAGCAGCCAAGATGGGGGGGGCGTTCTTAACACTGAAGCTTTCTTT. Amino acid sequence: CASSQDGGGVLNTEAFF.

The rearrangement joins TRBV6-5 to TRBJ2-7; the D is unclear. Trimming stripped 2 bases from V and 2 bases from J, with 13 bases between. This CDR3 is built from 15 residues. Germline-derived CDR1 and CDR2 are MNHEY and SVGAGI. CDR3 region: CASSYGRQGAYEQYF. The CDR3 DNA reads as TGTGCCAGCAGTTACGGTAGACAAGGTGCCTACGAGCAGTACTTC.

The chain has TRBV5-1 and TRBJ1-2, with a possible D match to TRBD1 (6 bases). The V gene's germline CDR1 is SGHRS and CDR2 YFSETQ. The CDR3 is 15 residues long. Trimming removed 0 bases from V and 0 bases from J, with 9 bases in between. For the CDR3, the DNA is TGCGCCAGCAGCTTGGCAGGGGCGGCTAACTATGGCTACACCTTC. It yields the protein CASSLAGAANYGYTF.

The rearrangement joins TRBV25-1 to TRBJ1-1, with a weak D call TRBD1 (5 bases). Trimming left V 3 bases short and J 11 bases short, with 16 bases between. Germline V CDR1 and CDR2: MGHDK, SYGVNS. The CDR3 sequence is 13 residues long. The CDR3 loop reads CASSEPGHFEAFF. The CDR3 DNA reads as TGTGCCAGCAGTGAGCCTGGACACTTTGAGGCTTTCTTT.

The gene calls are TRBV18 and TRBJ2-7, with a tentative D call TRBD1 (5 bases). The ends were cut back, 2 bases at V and 3 bases at J, with 20 bases in the middle. The CDR3 extends over 17 amino acids. Germline CDR1 reads KGHSH; CDR2 reads LQKENI. The CDR3 DNA reads TGTGCCAGCTCACCAATGTATCAGGGATCTGGGGACTACGAGCAGTACGTC. Its protein is CASSPMYQGSGDYEQYV.

V gene TRBV30 combines with J gene TRBJ1-6, with 8 bases aligning to TRBD1. V lost 4 bases to trimming and J lost 9 bases; unmatched junction nucleotides: 8. CDR3 size: 14 residues. Germline CDR1 GTSNPN, CDR2 SVGIG (reference sequence). This CDR3 reads CAWKAGTGGSPLHF. The CDR3 nucleotides are TGTGCCTGGAAAGCCGGGACAGGCGGTTCACCCCTCCACTTT.

CDR3 amino acids: CASRRGGEKLFF. As DNA, the CDR3 is TGTGCCAGCCGGAGAGGAGGTGAAAAACTGTTTTTT. V and J are TRBV12-3 or TRBV12-4 and TRBJ1-4; the D is unclear. The CDR3 sequence is 12 residues long. V was clipped by 8 bases and J by 7 bases, with 11 bases between them.

The rearrangement joins TRBV9 to TRBJ1-4; possible D gene TRBD1, 5 bases. In germline, CDR1 is SGDLS, CDR2 YYNGEE. V shed 0 bases and J shed 0 bases, with 9 bases lying between them. The CDR3 has 16 residues. CDR3 protein: CASSVGTPSTNEKLFF. CDR3 bases: TGTGCCAGCAGCGTAGGGACACCGTCAACTAATGAAAAACTGTTTTTT.

A single count supports this clone. The V and J genes are TRBV29-1 and TRBJ2-2; 10 positions match TRBD1. V trimming: 1 base; J trimming: 7 bases; junction bases outside the gene matches: 0. In germline, CDR1 is SQVTM, CDR2 ANQGSEA. CDR3 length: 13 amino acids. This CDR3 reads CSVEGDRGGELFF. Written as DNA, the CDR3 is TGCAGCGTTGAAGGGGACAGGGGCGGGGAGCTGTTTTTT.

In DNA form, the CDR3 reads TGTGCCAGCAGTGAACTGTTCTCTGGGGCCAACGTCCTGACTTTC. Encoded protein: CASSELFSGANVLTF. The rearrangement uses TRBV2 and TRBJ2-6; D is uncertain. This CDR3 spans 15 amino acids. V was shortened by 2 bases and J by 0 bases, with 5 bases between the two germline ends. Per the germline V gene, CDR1 is SNHLY and CDR2 is FYNNEI.

The CDR3 loop is CASSLRGGLYNEQFF. The CDR3 DNA is TGTGCCAGCAGTTTACGGGGGGGCCTCTACAATGAGCAGTTCTTC. J is TRBJ2-1 and V is TRBV27; TRBD2 agrees at 8 bases. The V gene's germline CDR1 is MNHEY and CDR2 SMNVEV (reference sequence). The trim removed 2 bases at V and 3 bases at J, leaving 3 bases unmatched. This CDR3 is built from 15 residues.